This TCR beta chain was captured by sequencing in a study of blood T cell repertoires in COVID-19. Study information: Specimens from acute and convalescent COVID-19 originated in the United States, Italy and Spain.

With V trimmed by 6 bases and J by 1 base, 6 bases remained unmatched. The CDR3 consists of 15 residues. Germline-derived CDR1 and CDR2 are LGHDT and YNNKEL (reference sequence). Sequencing used immunoSEQ multiplex PCR; TCRdb keeps in-frame clones, though not all of them. The data hold approximately 260,000 clones, with roughly 89% observed a single time. V and J are TRBV3-1 (or the pseudogene TRBV3-2) and TRBJ1-1; 9 bases map to TRBD1. The sample was peripheral blood. This sequence originates from a woman in her forties who had recovered from COVID-19. The CDR3 DNA follows: TGTGCCAGCAGGGACTCGGGACAGGGGAACACTGAAGCTTTCTTT. It translates to CASRDSGQGNTEAFF.